The subject of this entry is one TCR beta chain. As yet, its antigen is unknown. TCRdb used MiXCR to reprocess the 5' RACE reads, holding one entry per CDR3 protein. Of approximately 190,000 distinct CDR3 sequences detected, about 18% appear once; the ten largest clones hold roughly 2.6%. The CDR3 is 14 amino acids. The V gene lost 5 bases and the J gene lost 5 bases, with 13 bases spanning the gap. Germline-derived CDR1 and CDR2 are SGHVS and FNYEAQ. These data belong to a study of T-cell memory formation after mild COVID-19. Overall study findings and caveats: Clones that contracted clustered mainly in CM and EM if CD4+ and in EMRA if CD8+. Clones contracting over day 15 to 85 were CD4/CD8 balanced, with later expanders leaning CD4+.

The sequencing sample was made of PBMCs or a T cell subset sorted from them (not recorded which). The rearrangement joins TRBV7-6 to TRBJ2-1; perhaps TRBD2 as D (5 bases). The origin of this receptor is an adult woman who had mild COVID-19 (a few samples of this study predate the infection). Cell type and time point are not known. In DNA form, the CDR3 reads TGTGCCAGCAGCGGACTTGCGGGCAACAATGAGCAGTTCTTC. This encodes CASSGLAGNNEQFF.